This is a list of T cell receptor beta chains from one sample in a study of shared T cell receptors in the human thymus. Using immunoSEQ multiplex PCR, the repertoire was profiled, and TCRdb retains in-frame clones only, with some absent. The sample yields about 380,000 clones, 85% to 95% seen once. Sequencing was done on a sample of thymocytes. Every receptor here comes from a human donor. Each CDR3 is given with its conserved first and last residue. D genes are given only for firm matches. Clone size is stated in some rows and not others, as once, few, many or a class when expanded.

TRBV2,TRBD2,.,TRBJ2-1,CASPSGLALNNEQFF,TGTGCCAGCCCTAGCGGGTTGGCCCTTAACAATGAGCAGTTCTTC
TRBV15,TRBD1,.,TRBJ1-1,CATSRDGCRDRVNTEAFF,TGTGCCACCAGCAGAGATGGGTGTCGGGACAGAGTGAACACTGAAGCTTTCTTT
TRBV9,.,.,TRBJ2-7,CASSVEGGGHEQYF,TGTGCCAGCAGCGTAGAGGGGGGAGGTCACGAGCAGTACTTC
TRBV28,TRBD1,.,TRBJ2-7,CASSFWRDRLTYEQYF,TGTGCCAGCAGTTTTTGGCGGGACAGGTTAACCTACGAGCAGTACTTC
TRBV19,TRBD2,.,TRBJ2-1,CASAGGGNEQFF,TGTGCCAGTGCGGGAGGAGGCAATGAGCAGTTCTTC
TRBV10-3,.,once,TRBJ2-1,CAISESAGAGNEQFF,TGTGCCATCAGTGAGTCGGCGGGGGCAGGGAATGAGCAGTTCTTC
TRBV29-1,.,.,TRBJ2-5,CSDVRDRDTQETQYF,TGCAGCGATGTCCGGGACCGTGATACCCAAGAGACCCAGTACTTC
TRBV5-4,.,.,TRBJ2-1,CASSLGEGQTNYNEQFF,TGTGCCAGCAGCTTGGGGGAAGGACAGACCAACTACAATGAGCAGTTCTTC
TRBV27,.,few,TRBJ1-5,CATPYQPQHF,TGTGCCACCCCCTATCAGCCCCAGCATTTT
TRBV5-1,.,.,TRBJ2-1,CASSLVRSGPPLGRNEQFF,TGCGCCAGCAGCTTGGTTCGGAGCGGACCCCCATTGGGGCGCAATGAGCAGTTCTTC
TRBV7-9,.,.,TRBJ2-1,CASSPSPRAEVGYNEQFF,TGTGCCAGCAGCCCTTCCCCTCGAGCGGAGGTAGGATACAATGAGCAGTTCTTC
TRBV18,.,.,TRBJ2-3,CASFTGSDTQYF,TGTGCCAGCTTCACCGGTAGCGATACGCAGTATTTT
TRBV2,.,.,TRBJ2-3,CASRGVGATGNRNTQYF,TGTGCCAGCAGGGGGGTGGGAGCCACAGGAAACAGAAATACGCAGTATTTT
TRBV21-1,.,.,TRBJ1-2,CASSKGARGATNYGYTF,TGTGCCAGCAGCAAAGGGGCCAGGGGGGCGACGAACTATGGCTACACCTTC
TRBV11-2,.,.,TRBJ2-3,CASSLPGVADTQYF,TGTGCCAGCAGCTTACCAGGGGTGGCAGATACGCAGTATTTT
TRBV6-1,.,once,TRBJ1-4,CASSQGATNEKLFF,TGTGCCAGCAGTCAGGGTGCAACTAATGAAAAACTGTTTTTT
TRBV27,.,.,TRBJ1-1,CASSLFLTGTEAFF,TGTGCCAGCAGTTTATTCTTAACGGGAACTGAAGCTTTCTTT
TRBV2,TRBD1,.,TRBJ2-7,CASRAGTGYEQYF,TGTGCCAGCAGGGCCGGGACAGGCTACGAGCAGTACTTC
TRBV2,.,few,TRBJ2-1,CASRTGGIF,TGTGCCAGCAGGACAGGAGGGATCTTC
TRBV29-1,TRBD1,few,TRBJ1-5,CSVGQGREPQHF,TGCAGCGTAGGACAGGGTCGGGAGCCCCAGCATTTT
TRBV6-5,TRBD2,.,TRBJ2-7,CASTGLAGGGGTYF,TGTGCCAGCACCGGACTAGCGGGAGGAGGCGGCACGTACTTC
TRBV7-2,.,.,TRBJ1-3,CASSLASQIPGNTIYF,TGTGCCAGCAGCTTAGCCTCACAGATCCCCGGAAACACCATATATTTT
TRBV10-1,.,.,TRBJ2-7,CASSPTTRHLTYEQYF,TGCGCCAGCAGTCCCACGACGAGACACCTTACCTACGAGCAGTACTTC
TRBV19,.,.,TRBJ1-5,CASSLGFQPQHF,TGTGCCAGTAGTTTAGGGTTTCAGCCCCAGCATTTT
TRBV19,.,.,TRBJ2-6,CASSIGPPPGANVLTF,TGTGCCAGTAGTATAGGCCCTCCCCCGGGGGCCAACGTCCTGACTTTC
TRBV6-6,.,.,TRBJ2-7,CASSYPTRNYEQYF,TGTGCCAGCAGTTACCCGACTAGAAACTACGAGCAGTACTTC
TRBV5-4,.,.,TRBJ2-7,CASSLYVVGTPHLREQYF,TGTGCCAGCAGCTTGTACGTCGTCGGGACTCCTCACCTGAGAGAGCAGTACTTC
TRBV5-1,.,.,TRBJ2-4,CASSLPDRPFLAKNIQYF,TGCGCCAGCAGCCTCCCCGACAGGCCTTTTCTAGCCAAAAACATTCAGTACTTC
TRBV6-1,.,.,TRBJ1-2,CASSEGQVMYGYTF,TGTGCCAGCAGTGAGGGGCAGGTCATGTATGGCTACACCTTC
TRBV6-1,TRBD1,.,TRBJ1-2,CASSVPIPYLQGDYGYTF,TGTGCCAGCAGTGTCCCCATACCATACTTACAGGGGGACTATGGCTACACCTTC
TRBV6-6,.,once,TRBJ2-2,CASSQNRVGTGELFF,TGTGCCAGCAGTCAAAACAGGGTTGGCACCGGGGAGCTGTTTTTT
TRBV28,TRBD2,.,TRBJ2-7,CASYQSGWGRTRAGDYEQYF,TGTGCCAGCTATCAATCGGGGTGGGGGCGGACTAGAGCGGGGGACTACGAGCAGTACTTC
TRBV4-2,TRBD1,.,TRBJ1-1,CASSQGGTGRNWNTEAFF,TGTGCCAGCAGCCAGGGTGGGACAGGGAGGAATTGGAACACTGAAGCTTTCTTT
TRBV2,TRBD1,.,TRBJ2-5,CASSLGQGGETQYF,TGTGCCAGCAGCCTGGGACAGGGAGGGGAGACCCAGTACTTC
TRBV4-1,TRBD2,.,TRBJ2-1,CASSQFRTSGSENEQFF,TGCGCCAGCAGCCAATTCCGGACTAGCGGGAGTGAGAATGAGCAGTTCTTC
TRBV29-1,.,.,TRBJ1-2,CSVGPGHNYGYTF,TGCAGCGTTGGACCGGGCCATAACTATGGCTACACCTTC
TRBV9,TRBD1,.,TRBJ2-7,CASSLRTGPTGMDF,TGTGCCAGCAGCCTACGGACAGGTCCTACGGGGATGGACTTC
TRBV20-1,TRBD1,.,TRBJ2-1,CSARTGKGEFF,TGCAGTGCTAGGACAGGGAAGGGCGAGTTCTTC
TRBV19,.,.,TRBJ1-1,CASSPTDSGNTEAFF,TGTGCCAGTAGTCCAACGGACAGCGGGAACACTGAAGCTTTCTTT
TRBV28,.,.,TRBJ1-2,CASTLDTNYGYTF,TGTGCCAGCACTTTGGACACTAACTATGGCTACACCTTC